This section outlines one T cell receptor beta chain sequence together with its context. This record comes from a study of graft-versus-host responses after intestinal transplantation. Generated by immunoSEQ multiplex PCR, the TCRdb table keeps only in-frame clones and is missing some. The profile shows nearly 45,000 clones, over 75% of them singletons. This CDR3 comprises 14 residues. With 5 bases removed from V and 4 bases from J, the gap between germline ends came to 11 bases. Germline lookup yields CDR1 LNHDA and CDR2 SQIVND (reference sequence). The chain is built from TRBV19 and TRBJ1-4, with a tentative D call TRBD1 (6 bases). Specimen: PBMCs, collected 524 days after transplant. The sequence was obtained from a human patient who received an intestinal transplant, so some T cells may come from the graft donor. The CDR3 sequence: CASSLTGYNEKLFF. Here the CDR3 DNA reads TGTGCCAGTAGTCTAACAGGGTATAATGAAAAACTGTTTTTT.